A selection of T cell receptor beta chains follows, all from one sample in a study of blood T cell repertoires in COVID-19. The method was immunoSEQ multiplex PCR; TCRdb's version includes in-frame clones alone and lacks a portion of them. Of over 150,000 clones listed, 84% are singletons. Input material: peripheral blood. All receptors derive from a man in his late teens or twenties with active or convalescent COVID-19. Both conserved end residues are part of each CDR3. D genes are given only for firm matches. Not all rows give a size; the values are once, few, many and, for expanded clones, a class.

V gene: TRBV11-2
clone size: .
J gene: TRBJ1-1
D gene: TRBD1
CDR3 length: 14
CDR3 DNA: TGTGCCAGCAGCACCAGACAGGGTCCCCCTGAAGCTTTCTTT
CDR3 protein: CASSTRQGPPEAFF

V gene: TRBV6-5
clone size: .
J gene: TRBJ2-6
D gene: .
CDR3 length: 14
CDR3 DNA: TGTGCCACCCAACGAGTCTCTGGGGCCAACGTCCTGACTTTC
CDR3 protein: CATQRVSGANVLTF

V gene: TRBV12-5
clone size: .
J gene: TRBJ2-7
D gene: TRBD1
CDR3 length: 14
CDR3 DNA: TGTGCTAGTGGTTCCGACAGGGTATCCTACGAGCAGTACTTC
CDR3 protein: CASGSDRVSYEQYF

V gene: TRBV9
clone size: .
J gene: TRBJ2-1
D gene: .
CDR3 length: 15
CDR3 DNA: TGTGCCAGCAGCCCCCTTGCGATGCTCTACAATGAGCAGTTCTTC
CDR3 protein: CASSPLAMLYNEQFF

V gene: TRBV11-2
clone size: .
J gene: TRBJ2-1
D gene: .
CDR3 length: 16
CDR3 DNA: TGTGCCAGCAGCTTTGAGTTCCTATCAACCTACAATGAGCAGTTCTTC
CDR3 protein: CASSFEFLSTYNEQFF

V gene: TRBV15
clone size: .
J gene: TRBJ2-7
D gene: .
CDR3 length: 15
CDR3 DNA: TGTGCCACCAGCAGAGATTACGGGAGAGCGCTCGAGCAGTACTTC
CDR3 protein: CATSRDYGRALEQYF

V gene: TRBV7-9
clone size: .
J gene: TRBJ2-3
D gene: TRBD1
CDR3 length: 18
CDR3 DNA: TGTGCCAGCAGCGGTCGGGACAGGGGCCGAGCTAGCACAGATACGCAGTATTTT
CDR3 protein: CASSGRDRGRASTDTQYF

V gene: TRBV6-2/TRBV6-3
clone size: few
J gene: TRBJ2-7
D gene: .
CDR3 length: 17
CDR3 DNA: TGTGCCAGCAGTTACTCGGTACTTCAGGGGTTTCGCCACGAGCAGTACTTC
CDR3 protein: CASSYSVLQGFRHEQYF

V gene: TRBV7-8
clone size: .
J gene: TRBJ1-5
D gene: .
CDR3 length: 17
CDR3 DNA: TGTGCCAGCAGCTTAGCGATTGGAGCGAGGGTCAATCAGCCCCAGCATTTT
CDR3 protein: CASSLAIGARVNQPQHF

V gene: TRBV5-1
clone size: .
J gene: TRBJ2-7
D gene: TRBD2
CDR3 length: 16
CDR3 DNA: TGCGCCAGCAGCTTGATGGCTAGCGGAGCCTCCTACGAGCAGTACTTC
CDR3 protein: CASSLMASGASYEQYF

V gene: TRBV7-6
clone size: .
J gene: TRBJ1-3
D gene: TRBD1
CDR3 length: 15
CDR3 DNA: TGTGCCAGCAGGACAGGGGCCAACTCTGGAAACACCATATATTTT
CDR3 protein: CASRTGANSGNTIYF

V gene: TRBV11-2
clone size: .
J gene: TRBJ1-3
D gene: TRBD1
CDR3 length: 15
CDR3 DNA: TGTGCCAGCAGTCCGACAGGGACTTTTGGAAACACCATATATTTT
CDR3 protein: CASSPTGTFGNTIYF

V gene: TRBV7-3
clone size: once
J gene: TRBJ2-7
D gene: TRBD1
CDR3 length: 15
CDR3 DNA: TGTGCCAGCAGCTTATACCCAGGACAGGGCTACGAGCAGTACTTC
CDR3 protein: CASSLYPGQGYEQYF

V gene: TRBV7-9
clone size: few
J gene: TRBJ2-1
D gene: .
CDR3 length: 15
CDR3 DNA: TGTGCCAGCAGCTTATGGATCGGAGTCAGCAATGAGCAGTTCTTC
CDR3 protein: CASSLWIGVSNEQFF

V gene: TRBV7-6
clone size: .
J gene: TRBJ2-2
D gene: TRBD1
CDR3 length: 15
CDR3 DNA: TGTGCCAGCAGCCGACAGGGGGCGAACACCGGGGAGCTGTTTTTT
CDR3 protein: CASSRQGANTGELFF

V gene: TRBV30
clone size: .
J gene: TRBJ1-1
D gene: .
CDR3 length: 12
CDR3 DNA: TGTGCCTGGAAGATACAGGCTACTGAAGCTTTCTTT
CDR3 protein: CAWKIQATEAFF